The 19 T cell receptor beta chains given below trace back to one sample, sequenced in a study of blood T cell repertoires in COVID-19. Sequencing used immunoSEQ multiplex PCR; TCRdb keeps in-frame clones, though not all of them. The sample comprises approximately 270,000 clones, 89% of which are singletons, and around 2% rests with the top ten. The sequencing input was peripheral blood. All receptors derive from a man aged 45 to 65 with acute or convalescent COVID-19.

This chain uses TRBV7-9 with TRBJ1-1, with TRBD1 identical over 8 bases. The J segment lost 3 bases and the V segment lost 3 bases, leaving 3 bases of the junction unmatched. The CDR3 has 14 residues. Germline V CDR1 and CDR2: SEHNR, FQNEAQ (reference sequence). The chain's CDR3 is CASSLTGADTEAFF. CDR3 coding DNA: TGTGCCAGCAGCTTGACAGGGGCGGACACTGAAGCTTTCTTT.

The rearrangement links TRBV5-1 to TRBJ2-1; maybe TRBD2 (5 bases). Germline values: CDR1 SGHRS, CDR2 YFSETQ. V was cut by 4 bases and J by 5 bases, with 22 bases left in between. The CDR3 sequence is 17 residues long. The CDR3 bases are TGCGCCAGCAGCCCAGGTCCACTAGGCCAGACACACAATGAGCAGTTCTTC. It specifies CASSPGPLGQTHNEQFF.

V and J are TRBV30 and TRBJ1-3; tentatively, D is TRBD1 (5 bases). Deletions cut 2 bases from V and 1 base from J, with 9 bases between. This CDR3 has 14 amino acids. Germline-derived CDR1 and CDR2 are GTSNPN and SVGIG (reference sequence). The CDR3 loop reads CAWSPDRSGNTIYF. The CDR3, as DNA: TGTGCCTGGAGTCCCGACAGATCTGGAAACACCATATATTTT. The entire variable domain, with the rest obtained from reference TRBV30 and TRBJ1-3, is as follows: SQTIHQWPATLVQPVGSPLSLECTVEGTSNPNLYWYRQAAGRGLQLLFYSVGIGQISSEVPQNLSASRPQDRQFILSSKKLLLSDSGFYLCAWSPDRSGNTIYFGEGSWLTVV.

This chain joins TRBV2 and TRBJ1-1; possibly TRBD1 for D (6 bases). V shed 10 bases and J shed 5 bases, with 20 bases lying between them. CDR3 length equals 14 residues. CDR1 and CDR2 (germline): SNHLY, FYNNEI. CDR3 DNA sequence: TGTGCCACCACGATCGAGGGGGAAAGAACTGAAGCTTTCTTT. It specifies CATTIEGERTEAFF.

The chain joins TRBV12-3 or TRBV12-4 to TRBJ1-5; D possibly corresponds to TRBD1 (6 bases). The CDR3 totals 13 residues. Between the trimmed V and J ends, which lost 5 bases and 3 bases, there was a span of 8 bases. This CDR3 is CASSDRHNQPQHF. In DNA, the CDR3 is TGTGCCAGCAGTGACAGGCACAATCAGCCCCAGCATTTT.

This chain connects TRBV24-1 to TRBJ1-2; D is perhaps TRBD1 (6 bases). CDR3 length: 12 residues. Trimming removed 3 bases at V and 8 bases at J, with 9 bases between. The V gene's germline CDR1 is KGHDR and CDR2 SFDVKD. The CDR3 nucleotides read TGTGCCACCAGTGATCGGGACACGGGCTACACCTTC. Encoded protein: CATSDRDTGYTF.

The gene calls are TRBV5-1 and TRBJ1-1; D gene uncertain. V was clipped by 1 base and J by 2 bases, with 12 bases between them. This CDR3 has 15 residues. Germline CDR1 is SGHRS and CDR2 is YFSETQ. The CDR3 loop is CASSLSTGRNTEAFF. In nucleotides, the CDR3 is TGCGCCAGCAGCTTGTCGACCGGGAGAAACACTGAAGCTTTCTTT.

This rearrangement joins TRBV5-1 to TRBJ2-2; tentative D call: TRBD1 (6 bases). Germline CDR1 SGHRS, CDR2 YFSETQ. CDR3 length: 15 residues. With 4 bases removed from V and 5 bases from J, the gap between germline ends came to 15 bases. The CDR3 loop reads CASSDHRVGTGELFF. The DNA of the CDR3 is TGCGCCAGCAGCGACCACAGGGTTGGGACCGGGGAGCTGTTTTTT. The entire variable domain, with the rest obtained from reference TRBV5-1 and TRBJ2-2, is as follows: KAGVTQTPRYLIKTRGQQVTLSCSPISGHRSVSWYQQTPGQGLQFLFEYFSETQRNKGNFPGRFSGRQFSNSRSEMNVSTLELGDSALYLCASSDHRVGTGELFFGEGSRLTVL.

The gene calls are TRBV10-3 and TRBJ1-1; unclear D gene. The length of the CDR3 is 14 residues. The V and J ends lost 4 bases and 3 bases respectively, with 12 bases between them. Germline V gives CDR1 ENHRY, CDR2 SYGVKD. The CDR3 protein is CAISGRAEDTEAFF. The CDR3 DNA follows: TGTGCCATCAGTGGGCGGGCGGAGGACACTGAAGCTTTCTTT.

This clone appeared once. CDR3 sequence reads: CASSYGQGADEQYF. CDR3 sequence (DNA): TGTGCCAGCAGTTACGGACAGGGGGCAGACGAGCAGTACTTC. This sequence joins TRBV6-5 and TRBJ2-7, with 11 bases aligning to TRBD1. Germline V gene lookup returns CDR1 MNHEY and CDR2 SVGAGI. The junction had 2 bases not matched to a gene; V was cut back by 2 bases and J by 5 bases. The CDR3 has 14 residues.

The CDR3 sequence: CASSIWKGASNTEAFF. DNA for the CDR3: TGTGCCAGTAGTATCTGGAAGGGGGCTTCGAACACTGAAGCTTTCTTT. The chain recombines TRBV19 with TRBJ1-1; 7 nucleotides agree with TRBD1. Germline values: CDR1 LNHDA, CDR2 SQIVND (reference sequence). CDR3 size: 16 residues. V shed 3 bases and J 1 base; nucleotides not matched to a gene: 8.

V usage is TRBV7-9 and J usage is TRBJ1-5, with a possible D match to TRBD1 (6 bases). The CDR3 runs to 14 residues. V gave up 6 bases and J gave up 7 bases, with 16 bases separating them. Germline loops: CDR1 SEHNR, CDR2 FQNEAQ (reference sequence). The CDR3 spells CASSIDRFDQPQHF. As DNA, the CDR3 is TGTGCCAGCAGTATCGACAGGTTCGACCAGCCCCAGCATTTT.

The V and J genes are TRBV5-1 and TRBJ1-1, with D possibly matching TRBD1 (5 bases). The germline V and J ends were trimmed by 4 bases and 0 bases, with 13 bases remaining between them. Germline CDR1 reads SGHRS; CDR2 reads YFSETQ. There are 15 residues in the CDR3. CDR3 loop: CASSDLTAMNTEAFF. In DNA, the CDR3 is TGCGCCAGCAGCGATCTGACAGCTATGAACACTGAAGCTTTCTTT.

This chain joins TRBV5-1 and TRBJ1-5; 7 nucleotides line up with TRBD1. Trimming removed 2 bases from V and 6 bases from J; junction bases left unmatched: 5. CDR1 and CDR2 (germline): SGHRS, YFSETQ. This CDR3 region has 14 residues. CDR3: CASSLGGRSQPQHF. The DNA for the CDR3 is TGCGCCAGCAGCTTAGGGGGCAGGAGTCAGCCCCAGCATTTT.

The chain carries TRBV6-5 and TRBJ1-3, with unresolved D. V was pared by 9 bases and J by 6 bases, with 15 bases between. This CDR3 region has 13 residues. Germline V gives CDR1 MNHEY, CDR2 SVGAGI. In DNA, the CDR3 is TGTGCCAGTCGCCGTGGGCAGGAAAACACCATATATTTT. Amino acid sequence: CASRRGQENTIYF.

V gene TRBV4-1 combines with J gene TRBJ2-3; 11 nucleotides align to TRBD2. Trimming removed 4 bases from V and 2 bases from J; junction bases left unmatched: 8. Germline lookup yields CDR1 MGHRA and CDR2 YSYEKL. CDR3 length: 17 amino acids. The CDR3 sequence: CASSPGPLAGATDTQYF. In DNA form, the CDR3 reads TGCGCCAGCAGCCCGGGTCCACTAGCGGGGGCCACAGATACGCAGTATTTT.

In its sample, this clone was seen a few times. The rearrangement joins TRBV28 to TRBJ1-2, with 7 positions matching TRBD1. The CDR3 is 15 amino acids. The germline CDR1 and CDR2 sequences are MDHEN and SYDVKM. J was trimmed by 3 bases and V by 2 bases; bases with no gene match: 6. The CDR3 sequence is CASSLTTGDYYGYTF. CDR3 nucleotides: TGTGCCAGCAGTTTAACCACAGGGGATTACTATGGCTACACCTTC.

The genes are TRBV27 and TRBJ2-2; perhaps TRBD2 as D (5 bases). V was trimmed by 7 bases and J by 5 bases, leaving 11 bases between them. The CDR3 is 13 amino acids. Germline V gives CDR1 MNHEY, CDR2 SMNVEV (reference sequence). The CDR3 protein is CASIDRGTGELFF. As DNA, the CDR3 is TGTGCCAGCATTGACCGGGGTACCGGGGAGCTGTTTTTT.

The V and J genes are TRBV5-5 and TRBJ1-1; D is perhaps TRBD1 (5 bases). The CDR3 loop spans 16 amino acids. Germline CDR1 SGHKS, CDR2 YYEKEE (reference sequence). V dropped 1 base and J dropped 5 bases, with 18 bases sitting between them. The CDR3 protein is CASSLRVVGAGTEAFF. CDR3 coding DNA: TGTGCCAGCAGCTTGCGCGTGGTAGGGGCTGGGACTGAAGCTTTCTTT.